The 31 T cell receptor beta chains below were found in one sample sequenced in a study of shared clonotypes between healthy human individuals. The method was immunoSEQ multiplex PCR; TCRdb's version includes in-frame clones alone and lacks a portion of them. In the table there are a few million clones, 85% to 95% of which are singletons. The sequenced material came from naive CD4+ T cells from PBMCs. Described subset: CD45RA+ positively selected. These receptors all come from a man younger than 30 in good health. Some clones in this sample may be carry-over from other donors' samples.

This clone has only one observation. The CDR3: CASSADRAYTGELFF. Written as DNA, the CDR3 is TGCGCCAGCAGCGCCGACAGGGCGTACACCGGGGAGCTGTTTTTT. The J gene is TRBJ2-2, the V gene TRBV5-1; 7 bases align to TRBD1. CDR3 length: 15 amino acids. CDR1 SGHRS and CDR2 YFSETQ come from the germline V gene. V dropped 4 bases and J dropped 3; count of bases not matched to a gene: 6.

CDR3 DNA sequence: TGTGCCAGCAGCTCCTCTCGGACTAGTGATGAGCAGTTCTTC. This gives the protein CASSSSRTSDEQFF. The J gene is TRBJ2-1, the V gene TRBV7-3; 7 bases line up with TRBD2. The trim removed 4 bases at V and 8 bases at J, leaving 8 bases unmatched. CDR3 length: 14 residues. In germline, CDR1 is SGHTA, CDR2 FQGTGA.

The chain links TRBV28 to TRBJ1-2; no clear D gene. Trimming removed 2 bases at V and 8 bases at J, with 18 bases between. The CDR3 covers 15 residues. The germline V gene encodes CDR1 MDHEN and CDR2 SYDVKM. The CDR3 sequence: CASSLIVPTDGGYTF. CDR3 coding DNA: TGTGCCAGCAGTTTAATAGTCCCGACGGATGGAGGCTACACCTTC.

V and J are TRBV11-2 and TRBJ2-7; no firm D call. This CDR3 contains 12 residues. Germline-derived CDR1 and CDR2 are SGHAT and FQNNGV. The V end was cut by 4 bases, the J end by 6 bases, with 10 bases between. CDR3 nucleotides: TGTGCCAGCAGCTCAAGACACGGCGAGCAGTACTTC. As protein: CASSSRHGEQYF.

V is TRBV30 and J is TRBJ2-2; D perhaps matches TRBD2 (6 bases). V dropped 2 bases and J dropped 6 bases, with 22 bases sitting between them. This CDR3 contains 17 residues. Germline V gives CDR1 GTSNPN, CDR2 SVGIG (reference sequence). The DNA of the CDR3 is TGTGCCTGGAGTCGTGGGCAGGGAGGTCTTGGGGCCGGGGAGCTGTTTTTT. Its translation is CAWSRGQGGLGAGELFF.

The rearrangement uses TRBV10-3 and TRBJ1-1; 12 bases align to TRBD1. Germline values: CDR1 ENHRY, CDR2 SYGVKD. The V gene end was trimmed by 6 bases and the J gene end by 3 bases; junction bases not matched to a gene: 2. This CDR3 is built from 14 residues. CDR3 sequence: CAIRGQGAYTEAFF. The DNA of the CDR3 is TGTGCCATCAGGGGACAGGGGGCGTACACTGAAGCTTTCTTT.

The gene calls are TRBV28 and TRBJ2-7; a possible D gene is TRBD1 (7 bases). This CDR3 has 12 amino acids. Trimming took off 7 bases at V and 9 bases at J, with 16 bases between the two ends. Per germline, CDR1 MDHEN and CDR2 SYDVKM. The CDR3 nucleotides are TGTGCCAGCACCTCAGACAGGGACTGGCAGTACTTC. It is translated as CASTSDRDWQYF.

Only one count was recorded for this clone. Other DNA sequences within the sample encode an identical CDR3. This sequence joins TRBV5-1 and TRBJ2-2, with 10 bases lining up with TRBD2. Germline V CDR1 and CDR2: SGHRS, YFSETQ. The CDR3 length is 16 residues. V dropped 0 bases and J dropped 5; count of bases not matched to a gene: 4. DNA for the CDR3: TGCGCCAGCAGCTTGGGAGTAGCGGGAGGTACCGGGGAGCTGTTTTTT. Protein: CASSLGVAGGTGELFF.

DNA of the CDR3: TGTGCCAGCAGTTTCCCCCGGGGAGGCAATCAGCCCCAGCATTTT. Translated: CASSFPRGGNQPQHF. The chain recombines TRBV28 with TRBJ1-5; no definite D call. Germline loops: CDR1 MDHEN, CDR2 SYDVKM. This CDR3 is built from 15 residues. Trimming removed 3 bases at V and 2 bases at J, with 11 bases between.

The chain uses TRBV27 and TRBJ1-2, with 7 bases aligning to TRBD1. V was pared by 2 bases and J by 4 bases, with 7 bases of the junction left unmatched. The germline gives CDR1 MNHEY, CDR2 SMNVEV (reference sequence). The CDR3 contains 15 residues. CDR3 sequence reads: CASSLGRGQGYGYTF. In nucleotides, the CDR3 is TGTGCCAGCAGTTTAGGGAGGGGGCAGGGCTATGGCTACACCTTC.

V gene TRBV25-1 combines with J gene TRBJ2-1, with D maybe TRBD2 (6 bases). CDR1 is MGHDK and CDR2 is SYGVNS in the germline V gene. V was cut by 8 bases and J by 6 bases, with 11 bases left in between. The CDR3 consists of 12 residues. This chain's CDR3 is CASSGTSNEQFF. In DNA, the CDR3 is TGTGCCAGCTCCGGGACTTCCAATGAGCAGTTCTTC. The full variable domain, its missing parts supplied by reference TRBV25-1 and TRBJ2-1, is EADIYQTPRYLVIGTGKKITLECSQTMGHDKMYWYQQDPGMELHLIHYSYGVNSTEKGDLSSESTVSRIRTEHFPLTLESARPSHTSQYLCASSGTSNEQFFGPGTRLTVL.

J is TRBJ2-6 and V is TRBV13; TRBD2 matches at 10 bases. Germline loops: CDR1 PRHDT, CDR2 FYEKMQ (reference sequence). V was pared by 6 bases and J by 2 bases, with 4 bases of the junction left unmatched. The CDR3 runs 16 residues. The chain's CDR3 is CASRSSGRTGANVLTF. CDR3 DNA sequence: TGTGCCAGCAGATCTAGCGGGAGAACTGGGGCCAACGTCCTGACTTTC.

The chain carries TRBV5-1 and TRBJ2-7; TRBD1 or TRBD2 may be the D gene (5 bases each). The germline CDR1 and CDR2 sequences are SGHRS and YFSETQ. V was pared by 6 bases and J by 0 bases, with 13 bases between. The CDR3 has 14 residues. The DNA of the CDR3 is TGCGCCAGCAAGGGGACCTCCAGCTCCTACGAGCAGTACTTC. Its translation is CASKGTSSSYEQYF.

The rearrangement links TRBV2 to TRBJ2-7; D not certain. CDR1 and CDR2 (germline): SNHLY, FYNNEI. V shed 6 bases and J shed 2 bases, with 14 bases lying between them. The length of the CDR3 is 14 residues. The DNA of the CDR3 is TGTGCCAGCAGAACCGATCCGGGTACCTACGAGCAGTACTTC. Translated: CASRTDPGTYEQYF.

Comment on this clone: Other DNA sequences within the sample encode an identical CDR3. The genes are TRBV7-9 and TRBJ1-1, with 7 bases fitting TRBD1. The CDR3 covers 14 residues. Germline V gives CDR1 SEHNR, CDR2 FQNEAQ (reference sequence). Germline trimming cut 3 bases from V and 2 bases from J; bases unmatched to any gene: 3. CDR3 residues: CASSFGTVNTEAFF. DNA of the CDR3: TGTGCCAGCAGCTTCGGGACAGTTAACACTGAAGCTTTCTTT.

CDR3: CASSQGQAGGLHTQYF. The DNA of the CDR3 is TGTGCCAGCAGCCAAGGTCAAGCGGGAGGGCTTCATACGCAGTATTTT. The J gene is TRBJ2-3, the V gene TRBV4-2; TRBD2 aligns across 10 bases. The CDR3 contains 16 residues. The germline V gene encodes CDR1 LGHNA and CDR2 YNFKEQ. V shed 1 base, J shed 7 bases, and the junction held 8 bases outside the gene matches.

V and J are TRBV4-2 and TRBJ2-5; 10 positions match TRBD2. V trimming: 0 bases; J trimming: 3 bases; junction bases outside the gene matches: 7. Germline CDR1 and CDR2: LGHNA and YNFKEQ. This CDR3 is 17 amino acids long. The CDR3 is CASSQDQLAGVKETQYF. The CDR3 DNA reads TGTGCCAGCAGCCAAGATCAGCTAGCGGGAGTCAAAGAGACCCAGTACTTC.

This clone was observed a single time. The rearrangement joins TRBV20-1 to TRBJ2-3; unclear D gene. Germline CDR1 DFQATT, CDR2 SNEGSKA (reference sequence). Trimming removed 3 bases at V and 8 bases at J, with 6 bases between. The CDR3 length is 10 residues. The CDR3 reads CSASRSTQYF. The CDR3 DNA sequence: TGCAGTGCTAGCCGTAGTACGCAGTATTTT.

On this clone: Other nucleotide sequences in the sample specify the same CDR3. The V gene is TRBV5-6, the J gene TRBJ2-7; 7 bases map to TRBD1. Unmatched junction bases numbered 1, after V lost 0 bases and J lost 1 base. The CDR3 covers 14 residues. CDR1 and CDR2 (germline): SGHDT, YYEEEE. The CDR3 DNA follows: TGTGCCAGCAGCTTGGTCAGGGGGTCCTACGAGCAGTACTTC. Encoded protein: CASSLVRGSYEQYF.

The DNA of the CDR3 is TGTGCCAGCACCCCGACAGTCTCTGGAAACACCATATATTTT. This codes for CASTPTVSGNTIYF. V usage is TRBV6-5 and J usage is TRBJ1-3; TRBD1 might be the D (5 bases). Germline CDR1 reads MNHEY; CDR2 reads SVGAGI. V lost 7 bases and J lost 0, with 10 bases in between. The CDR3 runs to 14 residues.

This sequence joins TRBV9 and TRBJ1-2; D unresolved. The CDR3 runs to 14 residues. Trimming removed 0 bases at V and 2 bases at J, with 8 bases between. CDR1 SGDLS and CDR2 YYNGEE come from the germline V gene. The CDR3, as DNA: TGTGCCAGCAGCGTAGGGGCGGAGAACTATGGCTACACCTTC. It specifies CASSVGAENYGYTF. The full variable domain, with the rest looked up from reference TRBV9 and TRBJ1-2, is DSGVTQTPKHLITATGQRVTLRCSPRSGDLSVYWYQQSLDQGLQFLIQYYNGEERAKGNILERFSAQQFPDLHSELNLSSLELGDSALYFCASSVGAENYGYTFGSGTRLTVV.

V usage is TRBV28 and J usage is TRBJ1-5; no clear D gene. Germline V gives CDR1 MDHEN, CDR2 SYDVKM. The germline V and J ends were trimmed by 6 bases and 1 base, with 16 bases remaining between them. The CDR3 is made up of 16 amino acids. The CDR3 region is CASSPFDTVSNQPQHF. Written as DNA, the CDR3 is TGTGCCAGCAGCCCCTTTGATACAGTCAGCAATCAGCCCCAGCATTTT.

The CDR3: CASSPQNPNTGELFF. CDR3 DNA sequence: TGTGCCAGCTCACCGCAGAACCCGAACACCGGGGAGCTGTTTTTT. The chain employs TRBV18 and TRBJ2-2, with D hard to call. The CDR3 is made up of 15 amino acids. Germline CDR1 and CDR2: KGHSH and LQKENI. Trimming took 3 bases from V and 0 from J, leaving 8 bases between them.

On this clone itself: Distinct nucleotide sequences in the sample also encode this CDR3. The chain couples TRBV7-2 to TRBJ1-2, with a tentative D call TRBD1 (5 bases). The CDR3 extends over 14 amino acids. CDR1 and CDR2 (germline): SGHTA, FQGNSA. The V gene lost 1 base and the J gene lost 1 base, with 7 bases spanning the gap. The CDR3 DNA reads as TGTGCCAGCAGCTTAGGAGGGGTTAACTATGGCTACACCTTC. This codes for CASSLGGVNYGYTF. The complete variable domain, with remaining parts taken from reference TRBV7-2 and TRBJ1-2, reads GAGVSQSPSNKVTEKGKDVELRCDPISGHTALYWYRQSLGQGLEFLIYFQGNSAPDKSGLPSDRFSAERTGGSVSTLTIQRTQQEDSAVYLCASSLGGVNYGYTFGSGTRLTVV.

J is TRBJ2-7 and V is TRBV27; D not certain. The V gene's germline CDR1 is MNHEY and CDR2 SMNVEV (reference sequence). Trimming shortened V by 5 bases and J by 2 bases, and 19 bases separated the two germline ends. The CDR3 consists of 16 residues. The CDR3 coding sequence is TGTGCCAGCAGTCCCATGGTGGTAGGAACCACCTACGAGCAGTACTTC. Residues: CASSPMVVGTTYEQYF.

The chain has TRBV7-2 and TRBJ2-1, with unresolved D. The V and J ends lost 2 bases and 3 bases respectively, with 5 bases between them. CDR1 is SGHTA and CDR2 is FQGNSA in the germline V gene. This CDR3 region has 13 residues. The CDR3 loop reads CASSLNFYNEQFF. In DNA, the CDR3 is TGTGCCAGCAGCTTAAACTTCTACAATGAGCAGTTCTTC.

This clone was detected a few times. This chain uses TRBV7-9 with TRBJ1-1; D perhaps matches TRBD1 (5 bases). V was pared by 6 bases and J by 4 bases, with 15 bases between. The CDR3 is made up of 14 amino acids. The V gene's germline CDR1 is SEHNR and CDR2 FQNEAQ (reference sequence). The CDR3 region is CASSFRGVPTEAFF. In DNA, the CDR3 is TGTGCCAGCAGTTTTCGGGGGGTACCCACTGAAGCTTTCTTT. Based on the CDR3 plus reference TRBV7-9 and TRBJ1-1, the full variable domain is DTGVSQNPRHKITKRGQNVTFRCDPISEHNRLYWYRQTLGQGPEFLTYFQNEAQLEKSRLLSDRFSAERPKGSFSTLEIQRTEQGDSAMYLCASSFRGVPTEAFFGQGTRLTVV.

This sequence joins TRBV5-1 and TRBJ1-5; no firm D call. The germline CDR1 and CDR2 sequences are SGHRS and YFSETQ. The CDR3 loop spans 15 amino acids. The V and J ends lost 1 base and 4 bases respectively, with 12 bases between them. This chain's CDR3 is CASSLTGLGNQPQHF. The CDR3 nucleotides are TGCGCCAGCAGCTTGACGGGCTTAGGGAATCAGCCCCAGCATTTT.

V gene TRBV27 combines with J gene TRBJ2-2, with TRBD1 as a possible D gene (7 bases). Germline V gives CDR1 MNHEY, CDR2 SMNVEV (reference sequence). Trimming shortened V by 4 bases and J by 0 bases, and 24 bases separated the two germline ends. This CDR3 contains 20 residues. CDR3 DNA: TGTGCCAGCAGTTCAGTGGTCAGGGGGGCGTATTTCACGAACACCGGGGAGCTGTTTTTT. Translating it yields CASSSVVRGAYFTNTGELFF.

The chain couples TRBV11-1 to TRBJ1-1, with 9 bases identical to TRBD1. This CDR3 region has 13 residues. Trimming took 4 bases from V and 4 from J; bases not matched to a gene: 1. Germline V gene lookup returns CDR1 SGHAT and CDR2 FQDESV (reference sequence). CDR3 DNA: TGTGCCAGCAGCTGGACAGGGGCCACTGAAGCTTTCTTT. Encoded protein: CASSWTGATEAFF.

This rearrangement joins TRBV15 to TRBJ1-4; 9 bases agree with TRBD1. V trimming: 6 bases; J trimming: 11 bases; junction bases outside the gene matches: 13. Germline CDR1 reads LNHNV; CDR2 reads YYDKDF (reference sequence). The CDR3 consists of 15 residues. Here the CDR3 reads CATRDSGQGQFKLFF. The DNA for the CDR3 is TGTGCCACCAGGGACTCGGGACAGGGCCAGTTTAAACTGTTTTTT.